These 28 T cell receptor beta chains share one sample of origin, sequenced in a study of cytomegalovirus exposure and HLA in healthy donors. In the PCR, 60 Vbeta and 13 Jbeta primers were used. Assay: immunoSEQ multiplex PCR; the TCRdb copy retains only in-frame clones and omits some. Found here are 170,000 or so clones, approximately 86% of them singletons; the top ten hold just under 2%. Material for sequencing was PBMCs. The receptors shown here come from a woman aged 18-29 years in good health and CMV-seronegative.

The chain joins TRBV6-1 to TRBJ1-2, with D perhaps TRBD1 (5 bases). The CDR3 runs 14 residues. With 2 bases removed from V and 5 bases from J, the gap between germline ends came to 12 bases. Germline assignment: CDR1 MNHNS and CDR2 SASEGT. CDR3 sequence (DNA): TGTGCCAGCAGTGAAATTGGCCAGGGTTATGGCTACACCTTC. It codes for CASSEIGQGYGYTF.

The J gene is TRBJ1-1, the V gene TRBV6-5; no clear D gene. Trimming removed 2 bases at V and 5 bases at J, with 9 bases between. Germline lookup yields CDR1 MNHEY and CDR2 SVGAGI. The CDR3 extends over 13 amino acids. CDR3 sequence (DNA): TGTGCCAGCAGTTACCGGGGTAGGACTGAAGCTTTCTTT. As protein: CASSYRGRTEAFF.

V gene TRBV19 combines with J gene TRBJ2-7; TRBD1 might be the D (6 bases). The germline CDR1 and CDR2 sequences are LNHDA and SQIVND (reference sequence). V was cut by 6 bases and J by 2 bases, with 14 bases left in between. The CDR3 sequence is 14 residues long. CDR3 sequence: CASSKTGPAYEQYF. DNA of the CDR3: TGTGCCAGTAGCAAGACAGGCCCGGCCTACGAGCAGTACTTC.

CDR3 region: CASSEGGQGAGQPQHF. The CDR3 DNA reads TGTGCCAGCAGTGAAGGCGGACAGGGGGCCGGTCAGCCCCAGCATTTT. The chain joins TRBV2 to TRBJ1-5, with 11 bases lining up with TRBD1. Germline V gene data show CDR1 as SNHLY and CDR2 as FYNNEI. There are 16 residues in the CDR3. The V and J ends lost 1 base and 6 bases, in that order; junction bases with no gene match: 5.

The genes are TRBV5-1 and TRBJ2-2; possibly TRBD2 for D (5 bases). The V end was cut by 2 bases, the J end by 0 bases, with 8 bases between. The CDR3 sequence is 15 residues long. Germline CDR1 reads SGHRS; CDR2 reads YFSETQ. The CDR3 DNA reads TGCGCCAGCAGCTTCGGGAATTCGAACACCGGGGAGCTGTTTTTT. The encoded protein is CASSFGNSNTGELFF.

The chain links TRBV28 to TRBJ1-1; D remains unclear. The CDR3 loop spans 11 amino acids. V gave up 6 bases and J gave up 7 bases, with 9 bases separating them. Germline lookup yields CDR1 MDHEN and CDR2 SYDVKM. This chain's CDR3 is CASSRGDEAFF. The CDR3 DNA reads TGTGCCAGCAGCCGGGGTGATGAAGCTTTCTTT. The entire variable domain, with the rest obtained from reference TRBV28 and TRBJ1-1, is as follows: DVKVTQSSRYLVKRTGEKVFLECVQDMDHENMFWYRQDPGLGLRLIYFSYDVKMKEKGDIPEGYSVSREKKERFSLILESASTNQTSMYLCASSRGDEAFFGQGTRLTVV.

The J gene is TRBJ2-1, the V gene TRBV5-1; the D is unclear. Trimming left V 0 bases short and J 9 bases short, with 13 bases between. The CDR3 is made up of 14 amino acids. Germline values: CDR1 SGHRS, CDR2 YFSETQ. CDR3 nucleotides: TGCGCCAGCAGCTTGGTTTCCGCGTCCGGTGAGCAGTTCTTC. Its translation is CASSLVSASGEQFF.

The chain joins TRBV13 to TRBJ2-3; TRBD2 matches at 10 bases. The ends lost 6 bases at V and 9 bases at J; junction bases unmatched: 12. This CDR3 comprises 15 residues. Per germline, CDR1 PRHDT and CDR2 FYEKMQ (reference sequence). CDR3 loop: CASRLLAGALRTQYF. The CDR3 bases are TGTGCCAGCAGGTTGCTAGCGGGGGCCCTCCGAACGCAGTATTTT.

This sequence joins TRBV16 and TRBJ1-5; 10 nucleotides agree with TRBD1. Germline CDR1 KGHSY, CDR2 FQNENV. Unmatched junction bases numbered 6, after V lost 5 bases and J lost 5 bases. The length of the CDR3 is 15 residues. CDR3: CASSVGQGRHQPQHF. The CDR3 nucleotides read TGTGCCAGCAGCGTGGGACAGGGGCGGCATCAGCCCCAGCATTTT.

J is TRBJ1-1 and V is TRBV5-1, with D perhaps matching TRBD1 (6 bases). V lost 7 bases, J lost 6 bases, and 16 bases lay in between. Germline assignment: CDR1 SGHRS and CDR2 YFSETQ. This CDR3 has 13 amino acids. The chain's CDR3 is CASVSEGVAEAFF. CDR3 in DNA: TGCGCCAGCGTCAGCGAGGGGGTGGCTGAAGCTTTCTTT.

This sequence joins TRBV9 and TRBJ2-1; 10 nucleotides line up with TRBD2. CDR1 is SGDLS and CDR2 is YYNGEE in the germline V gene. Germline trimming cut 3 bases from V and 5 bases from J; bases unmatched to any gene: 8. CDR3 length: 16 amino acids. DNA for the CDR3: TGTGCCAGCAGCGCCAGAACTAGCGGGGTAGACAATGAGCAGTTCTTC. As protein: CASSARTSGVDNEQFF.

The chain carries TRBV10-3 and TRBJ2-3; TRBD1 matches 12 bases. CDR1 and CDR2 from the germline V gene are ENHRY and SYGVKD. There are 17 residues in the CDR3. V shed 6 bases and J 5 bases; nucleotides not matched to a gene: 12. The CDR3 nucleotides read TGTGCCATCAGGCCACAAACCGGGACAGGGGGCGTAGATACGCAGTATTTT. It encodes CAIRPQTGTGGVDTQYF.

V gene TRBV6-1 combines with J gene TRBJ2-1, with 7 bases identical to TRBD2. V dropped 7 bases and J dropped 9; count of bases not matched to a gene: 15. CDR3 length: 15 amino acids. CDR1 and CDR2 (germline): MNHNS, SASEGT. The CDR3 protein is CASITGLVRGAEQFF. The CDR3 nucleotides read TGTGCCAGCATCACCGGACTAGTCCGAGGGGCTGAGCAGTTCTTC.

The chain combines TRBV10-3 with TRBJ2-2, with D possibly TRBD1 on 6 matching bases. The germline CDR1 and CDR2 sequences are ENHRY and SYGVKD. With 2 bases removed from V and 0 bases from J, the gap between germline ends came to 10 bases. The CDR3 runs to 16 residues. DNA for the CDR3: TGTGCCATCAGTGAGCAGGGGTTCCCGAACACCGGGGAGCTGTTTTTT. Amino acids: CAISEQGFPNTGELFF.

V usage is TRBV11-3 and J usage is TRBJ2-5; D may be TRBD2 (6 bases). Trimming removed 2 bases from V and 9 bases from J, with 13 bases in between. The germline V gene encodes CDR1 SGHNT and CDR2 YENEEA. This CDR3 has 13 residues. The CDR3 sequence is CASSLTVGGSQYF. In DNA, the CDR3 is TGTGCCAGCAGCTTAACTGTGGGGGGATCCCAGTACTTC.

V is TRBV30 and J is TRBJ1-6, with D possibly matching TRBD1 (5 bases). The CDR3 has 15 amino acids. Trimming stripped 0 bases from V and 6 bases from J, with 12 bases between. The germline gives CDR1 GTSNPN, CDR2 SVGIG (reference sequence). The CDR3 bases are TGTGCCTGGAGTGTCCGCGGGGCTGGTAATTCACCCCTCCACTTT. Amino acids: CAWSVRGAGNSPLHF.

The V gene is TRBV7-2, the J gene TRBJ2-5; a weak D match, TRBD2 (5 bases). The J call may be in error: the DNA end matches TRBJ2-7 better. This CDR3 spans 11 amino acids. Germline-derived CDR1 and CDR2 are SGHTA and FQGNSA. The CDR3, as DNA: TGTGCCAGCGGAGCGGTCTACGAGCAGTACTTC. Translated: CASGAVYEQYF.

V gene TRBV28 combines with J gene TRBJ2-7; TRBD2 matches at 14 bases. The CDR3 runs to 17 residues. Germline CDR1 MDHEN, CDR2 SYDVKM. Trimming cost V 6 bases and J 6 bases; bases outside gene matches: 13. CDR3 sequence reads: CASRGTSGSPFSPEQYF. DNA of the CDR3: TGTGCCAGCAGGGGGACTAGCGGGAGCCCCTTTTCGCCCGAGCAGTACTTC.

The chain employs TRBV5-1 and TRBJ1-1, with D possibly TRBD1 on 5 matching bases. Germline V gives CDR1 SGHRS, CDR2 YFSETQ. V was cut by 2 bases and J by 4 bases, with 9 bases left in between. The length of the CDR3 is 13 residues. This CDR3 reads CASSFEGATEAFF. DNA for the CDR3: TGCGCCAGCAGCTTCGAAGGGGCCACTGAAGCTTTCTTT.

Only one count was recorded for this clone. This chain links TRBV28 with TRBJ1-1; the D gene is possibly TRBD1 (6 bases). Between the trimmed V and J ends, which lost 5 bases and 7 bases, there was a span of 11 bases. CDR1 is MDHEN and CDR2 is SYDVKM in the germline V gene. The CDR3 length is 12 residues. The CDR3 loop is CASSITGIEAFF. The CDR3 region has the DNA TGTGCCAGCAGTATTACAGGGATTGAAGCTTTCTTT.

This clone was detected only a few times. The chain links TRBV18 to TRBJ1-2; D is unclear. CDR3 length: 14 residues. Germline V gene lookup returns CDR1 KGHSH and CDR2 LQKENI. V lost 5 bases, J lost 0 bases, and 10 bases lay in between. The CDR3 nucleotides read TGTGCCAGCTCATTTCAGGCCACTAACTATGGCTACACCTTC. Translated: CASSFQATNYGYTF.

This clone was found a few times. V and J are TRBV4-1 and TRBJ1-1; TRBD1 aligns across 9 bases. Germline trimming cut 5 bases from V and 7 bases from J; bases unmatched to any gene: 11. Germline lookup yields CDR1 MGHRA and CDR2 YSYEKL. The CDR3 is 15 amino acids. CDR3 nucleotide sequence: TGCGCCAGCAGCATTGGGACAGGGTCCGATAGTGAAGCTTTCTTT. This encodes CASSIGTGSDSEAFF.

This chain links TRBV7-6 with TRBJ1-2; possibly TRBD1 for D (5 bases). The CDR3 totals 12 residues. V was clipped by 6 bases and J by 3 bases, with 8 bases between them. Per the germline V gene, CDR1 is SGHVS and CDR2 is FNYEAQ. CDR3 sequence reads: CASSRGDYGYTF. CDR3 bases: TGTGCCAGCAGTAGGGGTGACTATGGCTACACCTTC.

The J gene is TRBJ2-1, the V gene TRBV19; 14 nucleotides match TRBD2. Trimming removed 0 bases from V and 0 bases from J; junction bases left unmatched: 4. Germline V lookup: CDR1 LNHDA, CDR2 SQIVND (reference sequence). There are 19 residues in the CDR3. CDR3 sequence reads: CASSIDGTSGGSSYNEQFF. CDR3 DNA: TGTGCCAGTAGTATAGACGGGACTAGCGGGGGTAGCTCCTACAATGAGCAGTTCTTC.

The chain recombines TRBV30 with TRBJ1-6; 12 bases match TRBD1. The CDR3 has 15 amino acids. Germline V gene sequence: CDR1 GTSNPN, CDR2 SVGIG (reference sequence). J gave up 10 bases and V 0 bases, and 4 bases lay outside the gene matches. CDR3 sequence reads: CAWSVGTGGFSPLHF. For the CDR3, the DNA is TGTGCCTGGAGTGTAGGGACAGGGGGCTTCTCACCCCTCCACTTT.

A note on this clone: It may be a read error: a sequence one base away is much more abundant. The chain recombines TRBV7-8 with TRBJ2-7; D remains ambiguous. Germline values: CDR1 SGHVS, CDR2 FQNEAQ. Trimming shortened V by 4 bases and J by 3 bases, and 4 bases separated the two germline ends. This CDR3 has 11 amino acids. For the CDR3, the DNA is TGTGCCAGCAGCTCCCTCTACGAGCAGTACTTC. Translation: CASSSLYEQYF.

CDR3 nucleotides: TGCAGCGCCAACACCCCGGACTCAGGGCAGTTCTTC. It translates to CSANTPDSGQFF. The rearrangement joins TRBV29-1 to TRBJ2-1, with D possibly matching TRBD2 (5 bases). V gave up 7 bases and J gave up 12 bases, with 19 bases separating them. The length of the CDR3 is 12 residues. Germline-derived CDR1 and CDR2 are SQVTM and ANQGSEA.

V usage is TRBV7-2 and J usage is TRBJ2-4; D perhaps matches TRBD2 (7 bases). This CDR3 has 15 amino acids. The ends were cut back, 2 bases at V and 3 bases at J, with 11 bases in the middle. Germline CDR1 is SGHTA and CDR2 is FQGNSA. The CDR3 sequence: CASSLKGGGKNIQYF. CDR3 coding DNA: TGTGCCAGCAGCTTAAAGGGGGGGGGCAAAAACATTCAGTACTTC.